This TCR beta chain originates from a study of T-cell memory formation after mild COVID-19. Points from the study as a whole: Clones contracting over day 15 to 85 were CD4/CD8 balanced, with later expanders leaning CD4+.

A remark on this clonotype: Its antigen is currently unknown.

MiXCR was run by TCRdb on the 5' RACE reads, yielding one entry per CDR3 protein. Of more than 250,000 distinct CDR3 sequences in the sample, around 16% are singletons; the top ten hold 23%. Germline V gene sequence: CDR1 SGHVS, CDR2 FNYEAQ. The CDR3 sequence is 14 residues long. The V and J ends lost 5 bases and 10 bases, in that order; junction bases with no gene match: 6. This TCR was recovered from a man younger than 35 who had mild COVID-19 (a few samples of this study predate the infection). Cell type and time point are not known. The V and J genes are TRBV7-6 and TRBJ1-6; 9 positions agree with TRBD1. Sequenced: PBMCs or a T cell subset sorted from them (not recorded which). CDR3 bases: TGTGCCAGCAGCCCGGACAGGGGTCGATCACCCCTCCACTTT. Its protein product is CASSPDRGRSPLHF.